This TCR beta chain was recovered during a study of blood T cell repertoires in COVID-19. This CDR3 spans 13 amino acids. Germline V gene data show CDR1 as SEHNR and CDR2 as FQNEAQ (reference sequence). The V end was cut by 5 bases, the J end by 10 bases, with 12 bases between. Sequencing used immunoSEQ multiplex PCR; TCRdb keeps in-frame clones, though not all of them. Among a few hundred thousand clones listed, more than 70% were seen once. On this clone: Other DNA sequences within the sample encode an identical CDR3.

The V call is TRBV7-9, the J call TRBJ1-6; no reliable D call. Material: PBMCs or T cells enriched from blood (not recorded which). The receptor was isolated from a man aged 40-49 years in a cohort exposed to, infected with or recovered from COVID-19 (not recorded which). Here the CDR3 reads CASSPPGVSPLHF. The CDR3 bases are TGTGCCAGCAGCCCCCCCGGGGTGTCACCCCTCCACTTT.